The clone carrying this T cell receptor beta chain showed up just a few times. The antigen is undetermined. This entry comes from a study of T-cell memory formation after mild COVID-19. Constant-segment-primed 5'RACE gave TCR alpha and TCR beta cDNA libraries with sample barcodes and UMIs. TCRdb reanalysed the 5' RACE reads using MiXCR and keeps one entry per CDR3 protein. Among about 560,000 distinct CDR3 sequences listed, roughly 17% were seen once. General study points: Confirmation was lacking for SARS-CoV-2 specificity of second-wave clones that peaked on day 37. Clones that contracted from day 15 to 85 had balanced CD4/CD8; later expanders were CD4+ biased.

What was sequenced was PBMCs or a T cell subset sorted from them (not recorded which). The source of this sequence is an adult woman who had mild COVID-19 (a few samples of this study predate the infection). Cell type and time point are not known.

The CDR3: CSVLLGLGIYEQYF. CDR3 DNA: TGCAGCGTCCTACTGGGACTGGGTATCTACGAGCAGTACTTC. This chain joins TRBV29-1 and TRBJ2-7; D may be TRBD2 (6 bases). Per germline, CDR1 SQVTM and CDR2 ANQGSEA. Deletions cut 6 bases from V and 3 bases from J, with 18 bases between. The length of the CDR3 is 14 residues.